Given below is one T cell receptor (beta chain) in context. What it binds is not known. The CDR3 spans 16 residues. This sample stems from a study of OX40 agonist ivuxolimab in advanced cancers. Study-level findings and limits: Not determined was the antigen specificity of the expanded peripheral T cells.

TCRdb's table, derived via immunoSEQ multiplex PCR, lists solely in-frame clones and lacks some. The sample consists of about 86,000 clones, roughly 89% of them appearing once. This sample comprised CD4+ or CD8+ T cells sorted from blood, obtained in a trial of the OX40 agonist ivuxolimab. This rearrangement joins TRBV21-1 to TRBJ1-5; the table's D call of TRBD1 was not tested on the DNA. TRBV21-1 is listed as a pseudogene. This receptor was obtained from an adult with an advanced solid tumor such as melanoma, head and neck, liver or kidney cancer. For the CDR3, the DNA is TGTGCCAGCAGCCCCCAGGCGCCTTCTAGCAATCAGCCCCAGCATTTT. Protein product: CASSPQAPSSNQPQHF.